This entry lists 27 T cell receptor beta chains sequenced from one sample in a study of T cell responses to AZD1222 COVID-19 vaccine. Method: immunoSEQ multiplex PCR; TCRdb's copy keeps in-frame clones and lacks some. This sample has over 75,000 clones; over 75% occur once, and the top ten carry 30% to 35%. The sequencing used peripheral blood, collected on day 0 of AZD1222 vaccination. Source of these receptors: an adult in good health.

V usage is TRBV29-1 and J usage is TRBJ2-2, with D tentatively TRBD1 (6 bases). Germline CDR1 reads SQVTM; CDR2 reads ANQGSEA. The V gene lost 6 bases and the J gene lost 7 bases, with 15 bases spanning the gap. The CDR3 sequence is 13 residues long. CDR3 DNA sequence: TGCAGCGTAGTAACTACAGGGTTCGGGGAGCTGTTTTTT. Residues: CSVVTTGFGELFF.

This chain links TRBV28 with TRBJ2-7, with D unclear. The ends were cut back, 8 bases at V and 0 bases at J, with 11 bases in the middle. The CDR3 loop spans 13 amino acids. Germline V lookup: CDR1 MDHEN, CDR2 SYDVKM. As DNA, the CDR3 is TGTGCCAGCTTCTCCCCCATCTCCTACGAGCAGTACTTC. Its protein product is CASFSPISYEQYF.

The chain carries TRBV19 and TRBJ2-1; 10 bases agree with TRBD2. Looked up from germline, CDR1 is LNHDA and CDR2 is SQIVND (reference sequence). Losses at the gene ends were 3 bases for V and 0 bases for J; bases not matched to a gene: 8. This CDR3 region has 18 residues. The CDR3 region is CASSMGLASGSSYNEQFF. The CDR3 bases are TGTGCCAGTAGTATGGGACTAGCGTCGGGAAGCTCCTACAATGAGCAGTTCTTC.

This clone has only a few counts. The rearrangement uses TRBV27 and TRBJ2-1; D may correspond to TRBD1 or TRBD2 (5 bases each). The V end was cut by 5 bases, the J end by 6 bases, with 11 bases between. Germline V gene data show CDR1 as MNHEY and CDR2 as SMNVEV (reference sequence). The CDR3 has 13 residues. The CDR3 sequence is CASSTQGRNEQFF. CDR3 bases: TGTGCCAGCAGTACTCAGGGACGCAATGAGCAGTTCTTC.

The J gene is TRBJ2-7, the V gene TRBV10-3, with 7 bases fitting TRBD1. The V and J ends lost 6 bases and 7 bases, in that order; junction bases with no gene match: 6. The CDR3 is 12 amino acids. The germline gives CDR1 ENHRY, CDR2 SYGVKD. CDR3: CAIRKTGREQYF. The CDR3 DNA is TGTGCCATCAGAAAGACAGGGAGAGAGCAGTACTTC.

The chain is built from TRBV19 and TRBJ1-1; 8 bases line up with TRBD1. Germline CDR1 reads LNHDA; CDR2 reads SQIVND (reference sequence). The junction had 10 bases not matched to a gene; V was cut back by 7 bases and J by 0 bases. This CDR3 has 16 amino acids. The CDR3 bases are TGTGCCAGTAAATACAGGGGGTACGCCTTGAACACTGAAGCTTTCTTT. Its translation is CASKYRGYALNTEAFF.

The CDR3 sequence: CASSVSVTGGRYGYTF. The CDR3 region has the DNA TGTGCCAGCAGCGTATCGGTTACAGGGGGCAGGTATGGCTACACCTTC. The chain joins TRBV9 to TRBJ1-2, with TRBD1 identical over 9 bases. Germline V CDR1 and CDR2: SGDLS, YYNGEE. V was clipped by 1 base and J by 5 bases; unmatched bases: 9. The CDR3 loop spans 16 amino acids.

This clone appeared once. The rearrangement joins TRBV19 to TRBJ2-3, with TRBD1 matching 8 bases. This CDR3 region has 15 residues. J gave up 4 bases and V 6 bases, and 9 bases lay outside the gene matches. The germline V gene encodes CDR1 LNHDA and CDR2 SQIVND (reference sequence). The DNA for the CDR3 is TGTGCCAGTAGACAAAGGAGACAGGGGTCAGATACGCAGTATTTT. Amino acids: CASRQRRQGSDTQYF.

The J gene is TRBJ2-5, the V gene TRBV3-1 (or the pseudogene TRBV3-2); D assignment may be TRBD1 or TRBD2 (5 bases each). The CDR3 is 16 residues long. Trimming stripped 2 bases from V and 5 bases from J, with 18 bases between. Germline V gene lookup returns CDR1 LGHDT and CDR2 YNNKEL (reference sequence). The CDR3 region has the DNA TGTGCCAGCAGCCAACGCCGGGGACCCGGGCAGGAGACCCAGTACTTC. The encoded protein is CASSQRRGPGQETQYF.

The genes are TRBV20-1 and TRBJ2-7; D gene uncertain. CDR1 is DFQATT and CDR2 is SNEGSKA in the germline V gene (reference sequence). The CDR3 extends over 10 amino acids. V lost 5 bases and J lost 2, with 4 bases in between. The CDR3 DNA sequence: TGCAGTGCTGGCGCCTACGAGCAGTACTTC. It specifies CSAGAYEQYF.

The V gene is TRBV2, the J gene TRBJ2-5; 14 bases fit TRBD2. The CDR3 spans 18 residues. With V trimmed by 3 bases and J by 5 bases, 11 bases remained unmatched. The germline CDR1 and CDR2 sequences are SNHLY and FYNNEI. The CDR3 region has the DNA TGTGCCAGCAGTGAGTGGAGACTAGCGGGAGGGCCTGGGGAGACCCAGTACTTC. Amino acids: CASSEWRLAGGPGETQYF.

Details on this clone: The sample contains more than one DNA sequence encoding this CDR3. This chain links TRBV28 with TRBJ2-5, with D unresolved. This CDR3 is 11 amino acids long. Trimming stripped 2 bases from V and 3 bases from J, with 1 base between. The V gene's germline CDR1 is MDHEN and CDR2 SYDVKM. For the CDR3, the DNA is TGTGCCAGCAGTTTAGAAGAGACCCAGTACTTC. This codes for CASSLEETQYF.

The V gene is TRBV18, the J gene TRBJ2-6; the match to TRBD1 covers 8 bases. CDR3 size: 15 residues. Germline V lookup: CDR1 KGHSH, CDR2 LQKENI. The V and J ends lost 4 bases and 4 bases, in that order; junction bases with no gene match: 3. CDR3 coding DNA: TGTGCCAGCTCACTGACAGGGGACGGGGCCAACGTCCTGACTTTC. Residues: CASSLTGDGANVLTF. Together with reference TRBV18 and TRBJ2-6, the CDR3 gives the full variable domain: NAGVMQNPRHLVRRRGQEARLRCSPMKGHSHVYWYRQLPEEGLKFMVYLQKENIIDESGMPKERFSAEFPKEGPSILRIQQVVRGDSAAYFCASSLTGDGANVLTFGAGSRLTVL.

V usage is TRBV5-1 and J usage is TRBJ1-4; D gene uncertain. The V gene's germline CDR1 is SGHRS and CDR2 YFSETQ. The CDR3 contains 11 residues. V was pared by 2 bases and J by 7 bases, with 3 bases between. This CDR3 reads CASSLGEKLFF. CDR3 bases: TGCGCCAGCAGCTTAGGTGAAAAACTGTTTTTT.

The sample holds one count of this clone. The J gene is TRBJ1-5, the V gene TRBV27; TRBD1 matches at 8 bases. V lost 5 bases to trimming and J lost 6 bases; unmatched junction nucleotides: 6. Germline CDR1 is MNHEY and CDR2 is SMNVEV (reference sequence). The CDR3 is 14 residues long. The DNA for the CDR3 is TGTGCCAGCAGTGTCTACAGGGGGGGTCAGCCCCAGCATTTT. This translates into CASSVYRGGQPQHF.

This clone showed up just a few times. The chain uses TRBV29-1 and TRBJ2-2; no clear D gene. The germline gives CDR1 SQVTM, CDR2 ANQGSEA. This CDR3 is built from 14 residues. The germline V and J ends were trimmed by 6 bases and 0 bases, with 11 bases remaining between them. CDR3 in DNA: TGCAGCGTCTCAAGCGCTACGAACACCGGGGAGCTGTTTTTT. Translation gives CSVSSATNTGELFF.

This chain uses TRBV19 with TRBJ1-5; no definite D call. The CDR3 sequence is 13 residues long. Deletions cut 5 bases from V and 6 bases from J, with 11 bases between. Germline loops: CDR1 LNHDA, CDR2 SQIVND (reference sequence). CDR3 bases: TGTGCCAGTAGTCCCTCGACCATTCAGCCCCAGCATTTT. Translated, it gives CASSPSTIQPQHF.

CDR3 amino acids: CAISLTGTQTGELFF. In DNA, the CDR3 is TGTGCCATCAGCTTGACCGGGACACAAACCGGGGAGCTGTTTTTT. The chain is built from TRBV10-3 and TRBJ2-2; D is perhaps TRBD1 (6 bases). Trimming took off 6 bases at V and 5 bases at J, with 16 bases between the two ends. This CDR3 has 15 residues. Looked up from germline, CDR1 is ENHRY and CDR2 is SYGVKD.

Worth noting for this clone: Within the sample, other DNA sequences also encode this same CDR3. This sequence joins TRBV6-5 and TRBJ1-6; no firm D call. V lost 7 bases, J lost 0 bases, and 4 bases lay in between. The germline V gene has CDR1 MNHEY and CDR2 SVGAGI. The CDR3 covers 13 residues. CDR3 in DNA: TGTGCCAGCACCGGCTCCTATAATTCACCCCTCCACTTT. Residues: CASTGSYNSPLHF.

The CDR3 sequence is CASSPEGGSEQPQHF. The DNA of the CDR3 is TGTGCCAGCAGCCCAGAGGGCGGTTCCGAACAGCCCCAGCATTTT. The chain combines TRBV5-5 with TRBJ1-5; D is ambiguous. CDR1 is SGHKS and CDR2 is YYEKEE in the germline V gene (reference sequence). The ends were cut back, 4 bases at V and 7 bases at J, with 18 bases in the middle. The CDR3 loop spans 15 amino acids.

This sequence joins TRBV20-1 and TRBJ2-7; D remains ambiguous. The CDR3 sequence is 8 residues long. V lost 5 bases and J lost 6, with 2 bases in between. Germline CDR1 is DFQATT and CDR2 is SNEGSKA (reference sequence). The CDR3 loop is CSAAEQYF. The CDR3 DNA sequence: TGCAGTGCTGCCGAGCAGTACTTC.

The genes are TRBV9 and TRBJ2-1; the match to TRBD1 covers 8 bases. The CDR3 covers 13 residues. CDR1 is SGDLS, CDR2 YYNGEE, per germline. V gave up 3 bases and J gave up 14 bases; unmatched junction bases: 10. In DNA, the CDR3 is TGTGCCAGCAGCGCAGGGTCAGGACAGGGAAAGTTCTTC. Translated: CASSAGSGQGKFF.

V is TRBV7-9 and J is TRBJ2-7; D assignment may be TRBD1 or TRBD2 (5 bases each). Germline assignment: CDR1 SEHNR and CDR2 FQNEAQ (reference sequence). The CDR3 spans 16 residues. Trimming took 3 bases from V and 4 from J, leaving 19 bases between them. The CDR3 protein is CASSFAGTNLRYEQYF. CDR3 nucleotides: TGTGCCAGCAGCTTCGCCGGGACGAACCTTCGGTACGAGCAGTACTTC.

The chain links TRBV28 to TRBJ2-7; D is uncertain. The germline V and J ends were trimmed by 4 bases and 2 bases, with 12 bases remaining between them. The CDR3 is made up of 14 amino acids. Germline loops: CDR1 MDHEN, CDR2 SYDVKM. CDR3 protein: CASSSVSRAYEQYF. For the CDR3, the DNA is TGTGCCAGCAGTTCCGTGAGCAGAGCCTACGAGCAGTACTTC.

The gene calls are TRBV5-5 and TRBJ2-7, with 7 bases lining up with TRBD1. Losses at the gene ends were 4 bases for V and 3 bases for J; bases not matched to a gene: 10. Germline lookup yields CDR1 SGHKS and CDR2 YYEKEE (reference sequence). This CDR3 has 15 residues. As DNA, the CDR3 is TGTGCCAGCAGCCCACGGGCACAGGGGTTCTACGAGCAGTACTTC. This sequence encodes CASSPRAQGFYEQYF.

The chain uses TRBV2 and TRBJ2-7, with 9 bases identical to TRBD2. Germline trimming cut 6 bases from V and 6 bases from J; bases unmatched to any gene: 9. CDR3 size: 14 residues. In germline, CDR1 is SNHLY, CDR2 FYNNEI. CDR3 loop: CASSSRGAGGEQYF. Here the CDR3 DNA reads TGTGCCAGCAGCTCACGGGGAGCGGGAGGCGAGCAGTACTTC.

This chain links TRBV2 with TRBJ1-4, with 9 positions matching TRBD1. The CDR3 runs to 14 residues. The germline V gene encodes CDR1 SNHLY and CDR2 FYNNEI. With 6 bases clipped from V and 7 bases from J, the junction kept 6 bases outside the gene matches. CDR3 coding DNA: TGTGCCAGCAGCAAACAGGGGGCGGCTGAAAAACTGTTTTTT. Translated, it gives CASSKQGAAEKLFF.